These T cell receptor beta chains were read from a single sample in a study of human T cells and chemical hapten exposure. TCRdb re-called the RACE reads through MiXCR, storing one row per CDR3 protein. Among about 90,000 distinct CDR3 sequences listed, 11% were seen once. Source: whole blood, taken in connection with sensitization to the hapten diphenylcyclopropenone (DPC). These receptors originate from a woman aged 30 to 39 with alopecia areata. Some clones in this sample may be carry-over from other donors' samples. Both conserved end residues are part of each CDR3. The D gene is left open where the match is weak. Expanded clones get a size class; other rows say once, few or many, or leave the size out.

clone size: many; CDR3 length: 12; V gene: TRBV9; D gene: .; J gene: TRBJ2-6; CDR3 protein: CASSTGANVLTF; CDR3 DNA: TGTGCCAGCAGCACTGGGGCCAACGTCCTGACTTTC
clone size: many; CDR3 length: 14; V gene: TRBV5-6; D gene: .; J gene: TRBJ1-1; CDR3 protein: CASSLLAGGTEAFF; CDR3 DNA: TGTGCCAGCAGCCTGTTGGCAGGAGGGACTGAAGCTTTCTTT
clone size: many; CDR3 length: 14; V gene: TRBV11-2; D gene: .; J gene: TRBJ1-4; CDR3 protein: CASSLDQFNEKLFF; CDR3 DNA: TGTGCCAGCAGCTTGGACCAATTTAATGAAAAACTGTTTTTT
clone size: many; CDR3 length: 16; V gene: TRBV11-2; D gene: .; J gene: TRBJ1-3; CDR3 protein: CASSLDGAVSGNTIYF; CDR3 DNA: TGTGCCAGCAGCTTAGATGGGGCAGTCTCTGGAAACACCATATATTTT
clone size: few; CDR3 length: 16; V gene: TRBV6-6; D gene: TRBD2; J gene: TRBJ2-7; CDR3 protein: CASSYSGAGGPGEQYF; CDR3 DNA: TGTGCCAGCAGTTACTCAGGGGCGGGAGGGCCAGGAGAGCAGTACTTC
clone size: .; CDR3 length: 15; V gene: TRBV6-5; D gene: .; J gene: TRBJ1-2; CDR3 protein: CASSYSGGGDYGYTF; CDR3 DNA: TGTGCCAGCAGTTACTCAGGGGGAGGCGACTATGGCTACACCTTC
clone size: many; CDR3 length: 13; V gene: TRBV10-2; D gene: .; J gene: TRBJ2-5; CDR3 protein: CASTVTVQETQYF; CDR3 DNA: TGCGCCAGCACCGTTACGGTGCAAGAGACCCAGTACTTC
clone size: many; CDR3 length: 12; V gene: TRBV28; D gene: TRBD1; J gene: TRBJ2-5; CDR3 protein: CASRQGQETQYF; CDR3 DNA: TGTGCCAGCCGACAGGGCCAAGAGACCCAGTACTTC
clone size: .; CDR3 length: 10; V gene: TRBV5-8; D gene: .; J gene: TRBJ1-2; CDR3 protein: CAPIGSGYTF; CDR3 DNA: TGTGCCCCGATTGGCAGTGGCTACACCTTC
clone size: few; CDR3 length: 18; V gene: TRBV3-1; D gene: TRBD1; J gene: TRBJ2-2; CDR3 protein: CASSQVPWGQGRTGELFF; CDR3 DNA: TGTGCCAGCAGCCAAGTTCCCTGGGGACAGGGAAGAACCGGGGAGCTGTTTTTT
clone size: many; CDR3 length: 15; V gene: TRBV4-3; D gene: .; J gene: TRBJ1-5; CDR3 protein: CASSQDTLLRQPQHF; CDR3 DNA: TGCGCCAGCAGCCAAGACACGCTGCTGCGTCAGCCCCAGCATTTT
clone size: many; CDR3 length: 15; V gene: TRBV27; D gene: .; J gene: TRBJ1-6; CDR3 protein: CASSLSQRYNSPLHF; CDR3 DNA: TGTGCCAGCAGTTTATCCCAACGGTATAATTCACCCCTCCACTTT
clone size: many; CDR3 length: 14; V gene: TRBV20-1; D gene: .; J gene: TRBJ2-7; CDR3 protein: CSARGIGESYEQYF; CDR3 DNA: TGCAGTGCTAGAGGAATCGGCGAATCCTACGAGCAGTACTTC
clone size: many; CDR3 length: 15; V gene: TRBV6-2/TRBV6-3; D gene: .; J gene: TRBJ2-6; CDR3 protein: CASSYWGTGANVLTF; CDR3 DNA: TGTGCCAGCAGTTACTGGGGGACTGGGGCCAACGTCCTGACTTTC
clone size: .; CDR3 length: 14; V gene: TRBV3-1; D gene: TRBD1; J gene: TRBJ1-2; CDR3 protein: CASSLKDRANGYTF; CDR3 DNA: TGTGCCAGCAGCCTAAAGGACAGGGCAAATGGCTACACCTTC
clone size: many; CDR3 length: 13; V gene: TRBV6-4; D gene: .; J gene: TRBJ2-1; CDR3 protein: CASSEADSSEQFF; CDR3 DNA: TGTGCCAGCAGTGAGGCGGATAGTAGTGAGCAGTTCTTC
clone size: many; CDR3 length: 15; V gene: TRBV6-1; D gene: .; J gene: TRBJ2-7; CDR3 protein: CASSERGLGGGEQYF; CDR3 DNA: TGTGCCAGCAGTGAGAGAGGACTAGGGGGAGGCGAGCAGTACTTC
clone size: many; CDR3 length: 12; V gene: TRBV29-1; D gene: TRBD1; J gene: TRBJ1-4; CDR3 protein: CSVGEGAEKLFF; CDR3 DNA: TGCAGCGTCGGAGAGGGGGCTGAAAAACTGTTTTTT
clone size: few; CDR3 length: 18; V gene: TRBV7-9; D gene: TRBD1; J gene: TRBJ1-4; CDR3 protein: CASSFSRDRGSTNEKLFF; CDR3 DNA: TGTGCCAGCAGCTTCTCCCGGGACAGGGGATCAACTAATGAAAAACTGTTTTTT
clone size: many; CDR3 length: 15; V gene: TRBV28; D gene: .; J gene: TRBJ2-1; CDR3 protein: CASSVRLSSWNEQFF; CDR3 DNA: TGTGCCAGCTCAGTTAGGTTATCTAGTTGGAATGAGCAGTTCTTC
clone size: many; CDR3 length: 16; V gene: TRBV7-2; D gene: TRBD1; J gene: TRBJ1-2; CDR3 protein: CASSFTTGAANYGYTF; CDR3 DNA: TGTGCCAGCAGCTTTACAACAGGGGCCGCTAACTATGGCTACACCTTC
clone size: many; CDR3 length: 15; V gene: TRBV7-6; D gene: TRBD2; J gene: TRBJ2-1; CDR3 protein: CASSPGLAGWNEQFF; CDR3 DNA: TGTGCCAGCAGCCCGGGACTAGCGGGATGGAATGAGCAGTTCTTC
clone size: few; CDR3 length: 17; V gene: TRBV15; D gene: TRBD2; J gene: TRBJ2-1; CDR3 protein: CATSRELAGGQYNEQFF; CDR3 DNA: TGTGCCACCAGCAGAGAACTAGCGGGGGGGCAATACAATGAGCAGTTCTTC
clone size: .; CDR3 length: 18; V gene: TRBV11-3; D gene: .; J gene: TRBJ2-1; CDR3 protein: CASSLDQGGSSSYNEQFF; CDR3 DNA: TGTGCCAGCAGCTTAGATCAAGGGGGAAGCAGCTCCTACAATGAGCAGTTCTTC
clone size: .; CDR3 length: 14; V gene: TRBV28; D gene: .; J gene: TRBJ1-1; CDR3 protein: CASGTTGLNTEAFF; CDR3 DNA: TGTGCCAGCGGGACAACAGGGTTGAACACTGAAGCTTTCTTT
clone size: few; CDR3 length: 16; V gene: TRBV5-1; D gene: .; J gene: TRBJ2-3; CDR3 protein: CASSLVPGSRADTQYF; CDR3 DNA: TGCGCCAGCAGCTTGGTTCCGGGTTCGCGGGCAGATACGCAGTATTTT
clone size: .; CDR3 length: 16; V gene: TRBV9; D gene: .; J gene: TRBJ2-5; CDR3 protein: CASSAHGDAPQETQYF; CDR3 DNA: TGTGCCAGCAGCGCACATGGTGACGCCCCACAAGAGACCCAGTACTTC
clone size: many; CDR3 length: 15; V gene: TRBV5-1; D gene: .; J gene: TRBJ2-1; CDR3 protein: CASSPSQGSYNEQFF; CDR3 DNA: TGCGCCAGCAGCCCCTCACAGGGATCCTACAATGAGCAGTTCTTC
clone size: few; CDR3 length: 12; V gene: TRBV12-3/TRBV12-4; D gene: TRBD1; J gene: TRBJ1-1; CDR3 protein: CASSQGQAEAFF; CDR3 DNA: TGTGCCAGCAGCCAGGGACAGGCTGAAGCTTTCTTT
clone size: many; CDR3 length: 14; V gene: TRBV6-6; D gene: .; J gene: TRBJ2-5; CDR3 protein: CASSYEGPQETQYF; CDR3 DNA: TGTGCCAGCAGTTACGAGGGCCCCCAAGAGACCCAGTACTTC
clone size: many; CDR3 length: 13; V gene: TRBV29-1; D gene: .; J gene: TRBJ1-1; CDR3 protein: CSVDEAGRMGAFF; CDR3 DNA: TGCAGCGTTGACGAAGCAGGGAGGATGGGGGCTTTCTTT
clone size: .; CDR3 length: 13; V gene: TRBV7-9; D gene: .; J gene: TRBJ1-1; CDR3 protein: CASSREEYTEAFF; CDR3 DNA: TGTGCCAGCAGCCGGGAGGAGTACACTGAAGCTTTCTTT
clone size: few; CDR3 length: 14; V gene: TRBV5-4; D gene: .; J gene: TRBJ1-1; CDR3 protein: CASSRARANTEAFF; CDR3 DNA: TGTGCCAGCAGCCGGGCCCGGGCGAACACTGAAGCTTTCTTT
clone size: few; CDR3 length: 16; V gene: TRBV6-1; D gene: .; J gene: TRBJ2-2; CDR3 protein: CASSDGTSIHTGELFF; CDR3 DNA: TGTGCCAGCAGTGATGGGACTTCAATTCACACCGGGGAGCTGTTTTTT
clone size: many; CDR3 length: 14; V gene: TRBV10-3; D gene: .; J gene: TRBJ2-7; CDR3 protein: CAIRERDGIYEQYF; CDR3 DNA: TGTGCCATCAGGGAACGGGACGGGATCTACGAGCAGTACTTC
clone size: .; CDR3 length: 13; V gene: TRBV5-5; D gene: .; J gene: TRBJ1-5; CDR3 protein: CASSWDPNQPQHF; CDR3 DNA: TGTGCCAGCAGCTGGGACCCCAATCAGCCCCAGCATTTT
clone size: .; CDR3 length: 17; V gene: TRBV4-3; D gene: TRBD2; J gene: TRBJ2-1; CDR3 protein: CASSPQQSGGAKDEQFF; CDR3 DNA: TGCGCCAGCAGCCCTCAACAAAGCGGGGGGGCCAAAGATGAGCAGTTCTTC
clone size: few; CDR3 length: 14; V gene: TRBV7-9; D gene: .; J gene: TRBJ1-5; CDR3 protein: CASSLDSSNQPQHF; CDR3 DNA: TGTGCCAGCAGCTTGGACAGTAGCAATCAGCCCCAGCATTTT
clone size: .; CDR3 length: 11; V gene: TRBV29-1; D gene: .; J gene: TRBJ2-1; CDR3 protein: CSVEDREEQFF; CDR3 DNA: TGCAGCGTCGAAGATCGGGAGGAGCAGTTCTTC